This T cell receptor beta chain originates from a study of monozygotic twins with inflammatory bowel disease. A word on this clonotype: Its specificity is not known.

Nested PCRs (about 15 and 9 cycles, two total) were applied to TCRalpha and TCRbeta cDNA. TCRdb re-called the 5' RACE reads; every CDR3 protein appears as one record, without DNA. Listed are about 450,000 distinct CDR3 sequences; 2.4% falls within the top ten. General study points: Researchers report that IBD patients shared fewer clonotypes with others than healthy twins, especially amid disease activity. Immunosuppressive treatments were not uniform, and this may have added variability to patient repertoires.

Germline-derived CDR1 and CDR2 are LGHNA and YNFKEQ. The CDR3 sequence is 15 residues long. This chain joins TRBV4-2 and TRBJ1-1; TCRdb outputs TRBD1, but without DNA this stays unchecked. The TCR was taken from a human donor with ulcerative colitis or Crohn's disease, or a healthy co-twin of an affected twin (not recorded which). Material for sequencing was blood. CDR3 amino acids: CASSQGPRTNTEAFF.